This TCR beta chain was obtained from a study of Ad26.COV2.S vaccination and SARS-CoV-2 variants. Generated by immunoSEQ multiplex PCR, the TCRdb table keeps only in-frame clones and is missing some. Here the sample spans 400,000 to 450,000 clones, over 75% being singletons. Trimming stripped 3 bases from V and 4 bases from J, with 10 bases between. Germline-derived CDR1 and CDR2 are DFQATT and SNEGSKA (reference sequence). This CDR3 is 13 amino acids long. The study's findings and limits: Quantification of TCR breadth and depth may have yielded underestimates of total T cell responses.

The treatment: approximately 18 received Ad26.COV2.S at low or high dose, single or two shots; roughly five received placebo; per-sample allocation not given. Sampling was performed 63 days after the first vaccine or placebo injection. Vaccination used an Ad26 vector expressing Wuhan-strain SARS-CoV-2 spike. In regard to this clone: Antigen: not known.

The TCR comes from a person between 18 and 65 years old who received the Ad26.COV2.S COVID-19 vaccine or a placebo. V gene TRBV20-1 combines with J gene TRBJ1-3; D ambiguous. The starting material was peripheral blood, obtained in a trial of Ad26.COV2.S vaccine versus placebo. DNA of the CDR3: TGCAGTGCTAGTACCGTTACAGGAAACACCATATATTTT. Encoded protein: CSASTVTGNTIYF.